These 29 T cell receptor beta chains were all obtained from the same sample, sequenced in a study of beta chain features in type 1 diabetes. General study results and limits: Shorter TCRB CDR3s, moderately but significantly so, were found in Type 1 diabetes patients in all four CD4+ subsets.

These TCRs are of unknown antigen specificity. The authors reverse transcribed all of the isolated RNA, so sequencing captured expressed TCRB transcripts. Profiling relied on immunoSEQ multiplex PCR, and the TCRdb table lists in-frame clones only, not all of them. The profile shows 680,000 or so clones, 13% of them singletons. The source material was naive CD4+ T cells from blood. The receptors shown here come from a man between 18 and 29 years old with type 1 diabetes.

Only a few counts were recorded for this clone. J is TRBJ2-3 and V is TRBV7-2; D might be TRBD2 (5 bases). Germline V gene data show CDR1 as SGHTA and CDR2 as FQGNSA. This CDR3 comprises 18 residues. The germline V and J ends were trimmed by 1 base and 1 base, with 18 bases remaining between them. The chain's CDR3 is CASSLGVSRKGGTDTQYF. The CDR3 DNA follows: TGTGCCAGCAGCTTAGGAGTATCCCGAAAGGGAGGCACAGATACGCAGTATTTT. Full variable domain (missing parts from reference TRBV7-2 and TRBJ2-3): GAGVSQSPSNKVTEKGKDVELRCDPISGHTALYWYRQSLGQGLEFLIYFQGNSAPDKSGLPSDRFSAERTGGSVSTLTIQRTQQEDSAVYLCASSLGVSRKGGTDTQYFGPGTRLTVL.

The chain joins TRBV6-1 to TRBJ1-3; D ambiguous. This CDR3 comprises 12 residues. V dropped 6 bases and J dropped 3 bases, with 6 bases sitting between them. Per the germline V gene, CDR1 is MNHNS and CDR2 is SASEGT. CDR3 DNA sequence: TGTGCCAGCAGACTCCGTGGAAACACCATATATTTT. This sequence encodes CASRLRGNTIYF.

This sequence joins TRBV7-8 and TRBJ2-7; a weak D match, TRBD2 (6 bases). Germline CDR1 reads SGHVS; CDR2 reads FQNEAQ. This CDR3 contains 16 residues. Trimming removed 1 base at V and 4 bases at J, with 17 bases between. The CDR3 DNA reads TGTGCCAGCAGCTTAGGGGTAGCGGTGGTCGGGTACGAGCAGTACTTC. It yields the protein CASSLGVAVVGYEQYF.

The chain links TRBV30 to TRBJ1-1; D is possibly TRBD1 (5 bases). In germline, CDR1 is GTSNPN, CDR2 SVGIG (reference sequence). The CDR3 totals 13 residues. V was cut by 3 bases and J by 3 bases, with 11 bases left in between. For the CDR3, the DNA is TGTGCCTGGAGCCAAACGGGGGACACTGAAGCTTTCTTT. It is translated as CAWSQTGDTEAFF.

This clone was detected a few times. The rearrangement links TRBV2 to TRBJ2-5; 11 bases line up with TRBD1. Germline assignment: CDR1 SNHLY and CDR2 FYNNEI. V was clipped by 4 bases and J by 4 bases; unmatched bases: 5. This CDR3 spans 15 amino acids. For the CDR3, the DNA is TGTGCCAGCAGTGTGCCTGGGACAGGGGGAGAGACCCAGTACTTC. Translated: CASSVPGTGGETQYF. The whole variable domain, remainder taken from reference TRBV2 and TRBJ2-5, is EPEVTQTPSHQVTQMGQEVILRCVPISNHLYFYWYRQILGQKVEFLVSFYNNEISEKSEIFDDQFSVERPDGSNFTLKIRSTKLEDSAMYFCASSVPGTGGETQYFGPGTRLLVL.

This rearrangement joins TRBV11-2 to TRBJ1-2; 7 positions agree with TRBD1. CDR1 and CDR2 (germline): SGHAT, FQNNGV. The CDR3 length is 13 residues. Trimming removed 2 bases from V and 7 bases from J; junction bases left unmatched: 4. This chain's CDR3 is CASSLLEGAGYTF. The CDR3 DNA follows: TGTGCCAGCAGCTTACTGGAGGGGGCTGGCTACACCTTC. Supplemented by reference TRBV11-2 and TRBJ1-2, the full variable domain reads EAGVAQSPRYKIIEKRQSVAFWCNPISGHATLYWYQQILGQGPKLLIQFQNNGVVDDSQLPKDRFSAERLKGVDSTLKIQPAKLEDSAVYLCASSLLEGAGYTFGSGTRLTVV.

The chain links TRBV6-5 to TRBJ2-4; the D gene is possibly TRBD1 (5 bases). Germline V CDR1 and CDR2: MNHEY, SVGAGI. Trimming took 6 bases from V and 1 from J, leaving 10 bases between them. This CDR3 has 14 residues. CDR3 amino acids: CASSTAGAKNIQYF. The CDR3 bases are TGTGCCAGCAGCACCGCAGGGGCCAAAAACATTCAGTACTTC.

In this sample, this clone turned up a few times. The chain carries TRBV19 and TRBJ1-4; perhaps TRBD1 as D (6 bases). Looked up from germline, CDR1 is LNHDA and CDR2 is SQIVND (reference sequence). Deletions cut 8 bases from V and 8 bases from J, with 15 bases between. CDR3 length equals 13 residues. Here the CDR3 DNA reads TGTGCCAGTTCACAGGGTGATCGGGAAAAACTGTTTTTT. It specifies CASSQGDREKLFF.

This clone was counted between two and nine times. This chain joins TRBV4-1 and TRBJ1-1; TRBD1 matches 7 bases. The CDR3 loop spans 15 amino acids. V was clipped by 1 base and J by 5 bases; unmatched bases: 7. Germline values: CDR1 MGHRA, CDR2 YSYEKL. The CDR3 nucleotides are TGCGCCAGCAGCCAAGGACAGGGAGGAGGGACTGAAGCTTTCTTT. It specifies CASSQGQGGGTEAFF.

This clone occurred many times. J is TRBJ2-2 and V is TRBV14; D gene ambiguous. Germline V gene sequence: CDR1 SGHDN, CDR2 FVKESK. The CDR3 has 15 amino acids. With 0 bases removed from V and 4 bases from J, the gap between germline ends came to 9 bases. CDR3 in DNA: TGTGCCAGCAGCCAAGATCGAGTGCGCACCGGGGAGCTGTTTTTT. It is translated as CASSQDRVRTGELFF.

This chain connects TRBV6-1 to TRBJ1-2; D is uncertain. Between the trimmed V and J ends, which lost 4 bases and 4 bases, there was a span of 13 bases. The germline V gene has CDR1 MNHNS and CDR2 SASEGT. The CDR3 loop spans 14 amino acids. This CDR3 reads CASSAWAQGYGYTF. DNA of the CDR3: TGTGCCAGCAGTGCCTGGGCTCAAGGCTATGGCTACACCTTC.

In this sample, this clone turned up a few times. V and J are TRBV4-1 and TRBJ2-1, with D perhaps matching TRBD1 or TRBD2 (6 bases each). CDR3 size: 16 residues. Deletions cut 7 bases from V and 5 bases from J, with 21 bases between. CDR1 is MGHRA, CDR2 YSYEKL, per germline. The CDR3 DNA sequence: TGCGCCAGCAACCAGGTGGGGGGCCAAGATAACAATGAGCAGTTCTTC. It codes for CASNQVGGQDNNEQFF.

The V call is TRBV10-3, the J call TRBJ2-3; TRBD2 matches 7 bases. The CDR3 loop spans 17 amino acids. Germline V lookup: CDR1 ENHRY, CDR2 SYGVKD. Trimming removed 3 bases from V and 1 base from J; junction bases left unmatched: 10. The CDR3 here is CAISEGGASGGTDTQYF. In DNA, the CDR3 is TGTGCCATCAGTGAAGGAGGGGCTAGCGGTGGCACAGATACGCAGTATTTT.

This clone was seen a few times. CDR3 nucleotides: TGTGCCAGCTCACCATTCGATGGACAGAATGAAAAACTGTTTTTT. Protein product: CASSPFDGQNEKLFF. The genes are TRBV18 and TRBJ1-4; possible D gene TRBD1, 6 bases. The CDR3 totals 15 residues. The germline gives CDR1 KGHSH, CDR2 LQKENI. The germline V and J ends were trimmed by 2 bases and 5 bases, with 12 bases remaining between them.

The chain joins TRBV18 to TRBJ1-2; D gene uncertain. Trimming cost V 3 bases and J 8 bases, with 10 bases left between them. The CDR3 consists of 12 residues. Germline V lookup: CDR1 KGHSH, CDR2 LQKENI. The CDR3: CASSPELRGYTF. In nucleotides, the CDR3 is TGTGCCAGCTCACCGGAGTTACGCGGCTACACCTTC.

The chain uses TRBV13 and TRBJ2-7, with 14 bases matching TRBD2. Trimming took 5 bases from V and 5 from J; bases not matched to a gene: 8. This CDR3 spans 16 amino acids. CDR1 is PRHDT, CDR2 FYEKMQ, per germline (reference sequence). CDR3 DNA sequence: TGTGCCAGCAGCCGGAGACTAGCGGGGGGGCCCCACGAGCAGTACTTC. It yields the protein CASSRRLAGGPHEQYF. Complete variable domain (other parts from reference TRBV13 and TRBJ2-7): AAGVIQSPRHLIKEKRETATLKCYPIPRHDTVYWYQQGPGQDPQFLISFYEKMQSDKGSIPDRFSAQQFSDYHSELNMSSLELGDSALYFCASSRRLAGGPHEQYFGPGTRLTVT.

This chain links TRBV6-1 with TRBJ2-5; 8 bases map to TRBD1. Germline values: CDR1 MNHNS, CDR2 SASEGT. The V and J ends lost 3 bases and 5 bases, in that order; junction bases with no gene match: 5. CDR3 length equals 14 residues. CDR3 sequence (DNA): TGTGCCAGCAGTGAGGACAGGGTCGGCGAGACCCAGTACTTC. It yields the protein CASSEDRVGETQYF.

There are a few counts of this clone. CDR3 coding DNA: TGTGCCAGCAGGATCGGGACAGGGGCTACGGGAGAGCAGTACTTC. Its translation is CASRIGTGATGEQYF. The J gene is TRBJ2-7, the V gene TRBV6-5, with TRBD1 matching 10 bases. CDR1 and CDR2 from the germline V gene are MNHEY and SVGAGI. V was clipped by 6 bases and J by 7 bases; unmatched bases: 12. The CDR3 spans 15 residues.

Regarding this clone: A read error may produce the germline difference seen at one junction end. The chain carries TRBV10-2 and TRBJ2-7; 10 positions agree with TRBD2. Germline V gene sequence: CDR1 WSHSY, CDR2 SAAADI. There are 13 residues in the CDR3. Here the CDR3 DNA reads TGCGCCAGCAGTGAGATTGGGCTAGCGGGGGTGATCTTC. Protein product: CASSEIGLAGVIF.

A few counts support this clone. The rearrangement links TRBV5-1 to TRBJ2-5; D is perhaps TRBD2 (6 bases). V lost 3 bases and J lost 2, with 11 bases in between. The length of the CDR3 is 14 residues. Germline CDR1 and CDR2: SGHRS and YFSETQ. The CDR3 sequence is CASSWGEEQETQYF. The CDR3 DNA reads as TGCGCCAGCAGCTGGGGGGAAGAGCAAGAGACCCAGTACTTC. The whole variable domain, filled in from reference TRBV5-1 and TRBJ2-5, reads KAGVTQTPRYLIKTRGQQVTLSCSPISGHRSVSWYQQTPGQGLQFLFEYFSETQRNKGNFPGRFSGRQFSNSRSEMNVSTLELGDSALYLCASSWGEEQETQYFGPGTRLLVL.

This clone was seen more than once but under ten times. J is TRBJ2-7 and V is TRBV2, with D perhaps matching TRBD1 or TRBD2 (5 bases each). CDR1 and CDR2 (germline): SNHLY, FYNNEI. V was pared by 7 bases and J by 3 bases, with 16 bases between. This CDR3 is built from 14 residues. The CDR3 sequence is CASKATGPVYEQYF. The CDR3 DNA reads TGTGCCAGCAAAGCCACGGGACCGGTCTACGAGCAGTACTTC.

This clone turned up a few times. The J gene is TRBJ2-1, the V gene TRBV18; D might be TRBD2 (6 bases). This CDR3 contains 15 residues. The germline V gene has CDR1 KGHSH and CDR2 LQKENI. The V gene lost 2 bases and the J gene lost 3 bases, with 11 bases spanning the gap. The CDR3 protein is CASSPAGEDYNEQFF. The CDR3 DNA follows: TGTGCCAGCTCACCAGCCGGGGAGGACTACAATGAGCAGTTCTTC.

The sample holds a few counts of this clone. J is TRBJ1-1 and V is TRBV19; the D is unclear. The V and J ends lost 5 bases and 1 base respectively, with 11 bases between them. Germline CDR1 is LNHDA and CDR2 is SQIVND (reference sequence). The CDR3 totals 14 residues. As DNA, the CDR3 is TGTGCCAGTAGTCAAGGACGGCCGAACACTGAAGCTTTCTTT. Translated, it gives CASSQGRPNTEAFF.

CDR3 DNA: TGTGCCAGCACAACCAGTACAGGGCTCACTGAAGCTTTCTTT. It is translated as CASTTSTGLTEAFF. The V call is TRBV6-5, the J call TRBJ1-1, with D tentatively TRBD1 (6 bases). In germline, CDR1 is MNHEY, CDR2 SVGAGI. V was clipped by 7 bases and J by 4 bases, with 16 bases between them. CDR3 size: 14 residues.

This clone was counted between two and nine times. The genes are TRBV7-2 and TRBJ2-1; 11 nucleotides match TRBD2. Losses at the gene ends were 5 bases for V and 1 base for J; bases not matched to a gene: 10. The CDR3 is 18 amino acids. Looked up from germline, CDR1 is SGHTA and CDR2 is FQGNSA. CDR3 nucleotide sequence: TGTGCCAGCAGCCAGAAGGTAGCGGGGGGGCCGTCCTACAATGAGCAGTTCTTC. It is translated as CASSQKVAGGPSYNEQFF.

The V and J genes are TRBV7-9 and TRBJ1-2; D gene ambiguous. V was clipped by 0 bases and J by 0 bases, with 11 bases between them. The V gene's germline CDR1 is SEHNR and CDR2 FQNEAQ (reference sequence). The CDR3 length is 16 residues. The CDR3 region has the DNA TGTGCCAGCAGCTTAGCGCTTGACCCAGCTAACTATGGCTACACCTTC. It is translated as CASSLALDPANYGYTF.

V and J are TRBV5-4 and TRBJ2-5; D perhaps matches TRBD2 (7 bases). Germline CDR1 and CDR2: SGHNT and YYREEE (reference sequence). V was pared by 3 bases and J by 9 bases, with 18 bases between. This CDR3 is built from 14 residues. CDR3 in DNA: TGTGCCAGCAGCTCCCGGGGGGCCGCCGAGGCCCAGTACTTC. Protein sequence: CASSSRGAAEAQYF.

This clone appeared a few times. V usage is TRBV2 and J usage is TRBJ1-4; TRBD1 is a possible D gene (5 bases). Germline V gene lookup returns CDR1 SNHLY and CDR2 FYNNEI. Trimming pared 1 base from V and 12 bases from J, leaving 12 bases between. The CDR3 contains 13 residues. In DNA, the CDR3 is TGTGCCAGCAGTGAAGTCGGCAGGGAGGAACTGTTTTTT. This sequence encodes CASSEVGREELFF.

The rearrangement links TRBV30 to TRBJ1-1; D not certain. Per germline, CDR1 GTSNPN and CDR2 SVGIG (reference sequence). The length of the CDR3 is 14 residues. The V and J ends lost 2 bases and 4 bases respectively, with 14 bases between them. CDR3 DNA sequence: TGTGCCTGGAGTTTTGGTGTAGCGAGCACTGAAGCTTTCTTT. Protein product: CAWSFGVASTEAFF.